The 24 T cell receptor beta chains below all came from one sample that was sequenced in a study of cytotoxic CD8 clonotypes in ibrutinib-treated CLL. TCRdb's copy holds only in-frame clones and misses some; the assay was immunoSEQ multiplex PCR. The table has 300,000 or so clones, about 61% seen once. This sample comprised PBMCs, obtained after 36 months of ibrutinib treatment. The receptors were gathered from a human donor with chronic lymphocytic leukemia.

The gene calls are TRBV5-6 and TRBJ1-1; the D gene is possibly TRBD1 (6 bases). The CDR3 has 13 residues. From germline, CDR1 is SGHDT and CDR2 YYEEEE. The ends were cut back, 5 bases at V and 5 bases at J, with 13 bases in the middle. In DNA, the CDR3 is TGTGCCAGCAGTCTTGGGAGGGGGACTGAAGCTTTCTTT. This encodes CASSLGRGTEAFF.

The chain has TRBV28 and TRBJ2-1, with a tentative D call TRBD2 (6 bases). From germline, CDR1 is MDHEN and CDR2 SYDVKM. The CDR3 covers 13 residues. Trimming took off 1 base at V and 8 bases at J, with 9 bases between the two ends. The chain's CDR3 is CASSLSGEDEQFF. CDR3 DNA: TGTGCCAGCAGTTTATCGGGGGAGGATGAGCAGTTCTTC. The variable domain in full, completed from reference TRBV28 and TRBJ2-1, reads DVKVTQSSRYLVKRTGEKVFLECVQDMDHENMFWYRQDPGLGLRLIYFSYDVKMKEKGDIPEGYSVSREKKERFSLILESASTNQTSMYLCASSLSGEDEQFFGPGTRLTVL.

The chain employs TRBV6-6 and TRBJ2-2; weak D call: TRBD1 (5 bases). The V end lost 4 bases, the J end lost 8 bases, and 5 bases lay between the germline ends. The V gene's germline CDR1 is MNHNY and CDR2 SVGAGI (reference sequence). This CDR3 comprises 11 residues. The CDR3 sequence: CASSWTGELFF. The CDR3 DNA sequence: TGTGCCAGCAGTTGGACAGGGGAGCTGTTTTTT.

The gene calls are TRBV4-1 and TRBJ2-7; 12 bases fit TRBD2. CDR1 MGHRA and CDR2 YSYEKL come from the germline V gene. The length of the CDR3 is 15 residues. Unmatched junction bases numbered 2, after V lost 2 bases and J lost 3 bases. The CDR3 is CASSQLAGGNYEQYF. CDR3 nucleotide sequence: TGCGCCAGCAGCCAACTAGCGGGAGGGAACTACGAGCAGTACTTC.

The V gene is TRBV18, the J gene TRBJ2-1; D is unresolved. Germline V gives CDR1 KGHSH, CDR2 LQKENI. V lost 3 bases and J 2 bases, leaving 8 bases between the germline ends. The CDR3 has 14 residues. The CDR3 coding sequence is TGTGCCAGCTCACCGGCTAGGGCCTACAATGAGCAGTTCTTC. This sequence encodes CASSPARAYNEQFF.

In DNA, the CDR3 is TGTGCCAGCAGCGTTCCCGAGCATGTAAATACGCAGTATTTT. Translation: CASSVPEHVNTQYF. The V and J genes are TRBV9 and TRBJ2-3; no clear D gene. V shed 2 bases and J shed 7 bases, with 14 bases lying between them. The V gene's germline CDR1 is SGDLS and CDR2 YYNGEE. The length of the CDR3 is 14 residues.

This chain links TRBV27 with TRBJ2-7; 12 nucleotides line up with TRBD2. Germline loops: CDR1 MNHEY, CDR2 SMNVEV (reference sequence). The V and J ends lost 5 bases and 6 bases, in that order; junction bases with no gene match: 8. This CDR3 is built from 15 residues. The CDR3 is CASSTSGRSPGEQYF. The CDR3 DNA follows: TGTGCCAGCAGTACTAGCGGGAGGTCCCCGGGCGAGCAGTACTTC.

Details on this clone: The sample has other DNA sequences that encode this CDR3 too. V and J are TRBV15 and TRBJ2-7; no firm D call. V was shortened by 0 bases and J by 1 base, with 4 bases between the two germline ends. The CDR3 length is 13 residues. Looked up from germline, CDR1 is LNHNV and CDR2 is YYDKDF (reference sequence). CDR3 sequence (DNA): TGTGCCACCAGCAGAGATCGATCCTACGAGCAGTACTTC. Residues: CATSRDRSYEQYF.

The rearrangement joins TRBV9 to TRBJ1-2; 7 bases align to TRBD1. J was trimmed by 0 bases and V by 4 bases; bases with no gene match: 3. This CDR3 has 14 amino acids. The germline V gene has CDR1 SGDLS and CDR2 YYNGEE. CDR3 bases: TGTGCCAGCAGCCCAGGGGGAGCTAACTATGGCTACACCTTC. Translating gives CASSPGGANYGYTF.

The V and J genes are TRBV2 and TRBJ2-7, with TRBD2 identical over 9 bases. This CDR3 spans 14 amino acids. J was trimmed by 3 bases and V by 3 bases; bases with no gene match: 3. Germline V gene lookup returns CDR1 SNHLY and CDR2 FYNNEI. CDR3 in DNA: TGTGCCAGCAGTGACGGGACTAGCAACTACGAGCAGTACTTC. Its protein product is CASSDGTSNYEQYF.

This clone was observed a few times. This CDR3 is CSGAGVDEQYF. CDR3 coding DNA: TGCAGTGGAGCGGGAGTCGACGAGCAGTACTTC. The chain links TRBV20-1 to TRBJ2-7, with 8 bases identical to TRBD2. The CDR3 has 11 amino acids. Per germline, CDR1 DFQATT and CDR2 SNEGSKA (reference sequence). V lost 7 bases and J lost 5; bases outside the gene matches: 4.

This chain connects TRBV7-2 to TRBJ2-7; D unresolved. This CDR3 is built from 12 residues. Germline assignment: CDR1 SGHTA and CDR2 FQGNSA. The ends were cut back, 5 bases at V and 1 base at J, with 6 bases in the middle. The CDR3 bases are TGTGCCAGCAGCCGATTTTCCTACGAGCAGTACTTC. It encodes CASSRFSYEQYF.

The CDR3 is CASRRTGPELYGYTF. CDR3 nucleotides: TGTGCCAGCAGAAGGACAGGGCCCGAACTGTATGGCTACACCTTC. The genes are TRBV2 and TRBJ1-2, with TRBD1 matching over 8 bases. Germline lookup yields CDR1 SNHLY and CDR2 FYNNEI. V lost 6 bases and J lost 5; bases outside the gene matches: 11. The CDR3 totals 15 residues.

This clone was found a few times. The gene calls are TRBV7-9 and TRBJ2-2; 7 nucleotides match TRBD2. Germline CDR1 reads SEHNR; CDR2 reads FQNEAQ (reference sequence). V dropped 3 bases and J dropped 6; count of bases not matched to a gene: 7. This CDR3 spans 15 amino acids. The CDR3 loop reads CASSLTGGLSGELFF. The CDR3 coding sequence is TGTGCCAGCAGCTTGACGGGAGGTCTATCCGGGGAGCTGTTTTTT.

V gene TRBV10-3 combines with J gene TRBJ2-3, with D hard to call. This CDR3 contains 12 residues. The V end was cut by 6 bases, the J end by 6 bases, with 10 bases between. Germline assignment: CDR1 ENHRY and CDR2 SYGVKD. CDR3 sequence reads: CAIRDGSDTQYF. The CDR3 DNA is TGTGCCATCAGGGACGGGTCGGATACGCAGTATTTT.

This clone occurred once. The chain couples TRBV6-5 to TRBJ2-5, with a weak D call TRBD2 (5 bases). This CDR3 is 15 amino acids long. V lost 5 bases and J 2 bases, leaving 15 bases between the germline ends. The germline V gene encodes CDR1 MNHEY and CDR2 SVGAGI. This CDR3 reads CASSKWTGRQETQYF. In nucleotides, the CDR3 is TGTGCCAGCAGTAAGTGGACTGGCAGACAAGAGACCCAGTACTTC.

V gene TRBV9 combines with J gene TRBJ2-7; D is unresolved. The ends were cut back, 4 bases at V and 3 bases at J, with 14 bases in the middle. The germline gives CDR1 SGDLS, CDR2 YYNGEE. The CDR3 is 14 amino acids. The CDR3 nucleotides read TGTGCCAGCAGCCCCACAGTGACCGGCTACGAGCAGTACTTC. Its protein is CASSPTVTGYEQYF. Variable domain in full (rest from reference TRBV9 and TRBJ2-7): DSGVTQTPKHLITATGQRVTLRCSPRSGDLSVYWYQQSLDQGLQFLIQYYNGEERAKGNILERFSAQQFPDLHSELNLSSLELGDSALYFCASSPTVTGYEQYFGPGTRLTVT.

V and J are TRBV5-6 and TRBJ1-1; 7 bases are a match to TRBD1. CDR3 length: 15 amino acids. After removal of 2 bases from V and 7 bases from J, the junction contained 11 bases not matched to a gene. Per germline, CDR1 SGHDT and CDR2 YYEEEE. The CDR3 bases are TGTGCCAGCAGCTTAGGAGGGGGCCGTCACATTGAAGCTTTCTTT. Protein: CASSLGGGRHIEAFF.

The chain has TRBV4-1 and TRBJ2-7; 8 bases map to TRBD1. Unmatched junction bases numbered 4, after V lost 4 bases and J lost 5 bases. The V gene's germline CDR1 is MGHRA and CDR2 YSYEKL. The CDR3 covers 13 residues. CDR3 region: CASSRSQGDEQYF. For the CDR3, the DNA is TGCGCCAGCAGCCGATCACAGGGGGACGAGCAGTACTTC.

This CDR3 reads CASSQLVTDTQYF. Written as DNA, the CDR3 is TGTGCCAGCTCACAACTAGTAACAGATACGCAGTATTTT. This rearrangement joins TRBV18 to TRBJ2-3, with a possible D match to TRBD2 (5 bases). V lost 4 bases and J 3 bases, leaving 8 bases between the germline ends. This CDR3 has 13 amino acids. From germline, CDR1 is KGHSH and CDR2 LQKENI.

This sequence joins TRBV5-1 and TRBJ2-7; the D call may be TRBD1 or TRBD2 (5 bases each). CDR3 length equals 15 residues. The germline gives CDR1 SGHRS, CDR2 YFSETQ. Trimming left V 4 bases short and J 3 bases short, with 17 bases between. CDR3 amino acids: CASSPGRRDGYEQYF. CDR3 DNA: TGCGCCAGCAGCCCCGGTCGCAGGGACGGCTACGAGCAGTACTTC.

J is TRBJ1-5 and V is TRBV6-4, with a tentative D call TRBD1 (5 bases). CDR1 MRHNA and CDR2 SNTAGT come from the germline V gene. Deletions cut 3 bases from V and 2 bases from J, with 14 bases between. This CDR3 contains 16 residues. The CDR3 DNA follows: TGTGCCAGCAGTGAAGTATCGGGACCAGGCAATCAGCCCCAGCATTTT. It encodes CASSEVSGPGNQPQHF.

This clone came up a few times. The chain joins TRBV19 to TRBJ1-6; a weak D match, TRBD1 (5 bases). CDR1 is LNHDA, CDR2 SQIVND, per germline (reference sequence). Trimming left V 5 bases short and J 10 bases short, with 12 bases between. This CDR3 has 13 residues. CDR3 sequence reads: CASSVTGESPLHF. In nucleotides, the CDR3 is TGTGCCAGTAGTGTTACAGGTGAATCACCCCTCCACTTT.

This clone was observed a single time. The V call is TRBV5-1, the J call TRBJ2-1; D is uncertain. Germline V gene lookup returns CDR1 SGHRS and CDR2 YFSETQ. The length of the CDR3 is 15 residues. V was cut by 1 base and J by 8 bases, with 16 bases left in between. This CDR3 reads CASSLYQAAYDEQFF. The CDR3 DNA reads TGCGCCAGCAGCTTGTATCAAGCTGCGTATGATGAGCAGTTCTTC. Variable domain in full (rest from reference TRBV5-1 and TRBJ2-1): KAGVTQTPRYLIKTRGQQVTLSCSPISGHRSVSWYQQTPGQGLQFLFEYFSETQRNKGNFPGRFSGRQFSNSRSEMNVSTLELGDSALYLCASSLYQAAYDEQFFGPGTRLTVL.